This TCR beta chain was identified during a study of blood T cell repertoires in COVID-19. Study information: Some COVID-19 samples were acute and others convalescent; all came from the United States, Italy and Spain. From T cells, B-cell-depleted T cells, or PBMCs came the material, which was cDNA or gDNA.

CDR1 is SGDLS, CDR2 YYNGEE, per germline. Trimming removed 0 bases at V and 4 bases at J, with 10 bases between. The CDR3 runs 14 residues. Original analysis: Amplification from reference gene primers served as the basis for estimated nucleated cell counts. TCRdb's copy holds only in-frame clones and misses some; the assay was immunoSEQ multiplex PCR. V, J and clone size are taken as reported in that table, and D and trimming were inferred from the DNA itself. The profile shows about 50,000 clones, around nine tenths of them singletons. Sequences were obtained from peripheral blood. The clonotype originates from a man aged 60-69 years with active or convalescent COVID-19. This chain joins TRBV9 and TRBJ2-5, with a possible D match to TRBD1 (5 bases). CDR3 in DNA: TGTGCCAGCAGCGTAGGCCGGCAGGGAGAGACCCAGTACTTC. This sequence encodes CASSVGRQGETQYF.